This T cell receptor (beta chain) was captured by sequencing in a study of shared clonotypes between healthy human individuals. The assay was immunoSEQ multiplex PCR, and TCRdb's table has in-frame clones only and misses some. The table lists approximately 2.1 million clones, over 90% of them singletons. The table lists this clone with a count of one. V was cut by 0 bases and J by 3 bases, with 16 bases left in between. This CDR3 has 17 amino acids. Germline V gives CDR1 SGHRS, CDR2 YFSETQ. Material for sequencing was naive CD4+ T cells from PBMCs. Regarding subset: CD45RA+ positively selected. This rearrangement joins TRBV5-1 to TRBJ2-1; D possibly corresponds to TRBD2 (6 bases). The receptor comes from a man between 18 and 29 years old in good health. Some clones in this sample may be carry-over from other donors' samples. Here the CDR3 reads CASSLGVEWEDYNEQFF. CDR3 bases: TGCGCCAGCAGCTTGGGAGTAGAATGGGAGGACTACAATGAGCAGTTCTTC.